The subject of this entry is one T cell receptor (beta chain). TCRdb reanalyzed the 5' RACE reads, giving one entry per CDR3 protein sequence and no DNA. This sample's clone table lists more than 350,000 distinct CDR3 sequences. The sample comes from a study of monozygotic twins with inflammatory bowel disease. The CDR3 is made up of 15 amino acids. CDR1 is SGHAT and CDR2 is FQNNGV in the germline V gene. J is TRBJ1-1 and V is TRBV11-2; the TCRdb D gene call, TRBD1, has no DNA to confirm it. The sequence derives from a human donor with ulcerative colitis or Crohn's disease, or a healthy co-twin of an affected twin (not recorded which). Input material: blood. The CDR3 protein is CASSYYSGTVSEAFF.